Listed below are T cell receptor beta chains from one sample, sequenced in a study of beta chain features in type 1 diabetes. Only in-frame clones appear in the TCRdb table, and some are missing; sequencing was by immunoSEQ multiplex PCR. The sample lists around 690,000 clones; roughly 12% were seen once. Sample: naive CD4+ T cells from blood. Receptors originate from a man in his thirties or forties with type 1 diabetes. The CDR3 runs from the conserved cysteine through the conserved F or W. The D gene is left open where the match is weak. Clone size appears in some rows only: once, few, many, or a class for an expanded clone.

few	TRBV4-3	TRBJ2-7	TRBD2	TGCGCCAGCAGCCTTAGCGGGGGGACTACCTACGAGCAGTACTTC	CASSLSGGTTYEQYF
.	TRBV28	TRBJ1-4	.	TGTGCCAGCAGCAGGGGTGCTAATGAAAAACTGTTTTTT	CASSRGANEKLFF
.	TRBV5-4	TRBJ2-3	.	TGTGCCAGCAGCTTTAGGGCGGGGGCGACCCGCACAGATACGCAGTATTTT	CASSFRAGATRTDTQYF
few	TRBV7-2	TRBJ2-5	TRBD2	TGTGCCAGCAGCTTACGGCTAGCGGGGACTCAAGAGACCCAGTACTTC	CASSLRLAGTQETQYF
.	TRBV25-1	TRBJ2-1	.	TGTGCCAGCAGTGAATATACAGTTAGCGTAAATGAGCAGTTCTTC	CASSEYTVSVNEQFF
.	TRBV29-1	TRBJ2-3	TRBD2	TGCAGCGTGACGGGACTAGCGGGGGCCCTTAGCACAGATACGCAGTATTTT	CSVTGLAGALSTDTQYF
.	TRBV5-1	TRBJ2-5	.	TGCGCCAGCAGATTGGGCAGCCGAGAGACCCAGTACTTC	CASRLGSRETQYF
once	TRBV6-5	TRBJ2-3	.	TGTGCCAGCAGTGAAGATGGAAGGCCTCGGTATTTT	CASSEDGRPRYF
few	TRBV6-5	TRBJ2-7	.	TGTGCCAGCAGTTACCCCGAGCAGTACTTC	CASSYPEQYF
.	TRBV4-1	TRBJ2-3	.	TGCGCCAGCAGCCAAGATTCAAACCTGGGAGATACGCAGTATTTT	CASSQDSNLGDTQYF
.	TRBV14	TRBJ1-4	TRBD1	TGTGCCAGCAGCGTGGTGGGACAGGGGTATGAAAAACTGTTTTTT	CASSVVGQGYEKLFF
few	TRBV7-2	TRBJ2-7	.	TGTGCCACCTCCCTTACCGGGCCTTCCTACGAGCAGTACTTC	CATSLTGPSYEQYF
few	TRBV23-1	TRBJ1-1	TRBD1	TGCGCCAGCAGTCAAGTCGGACAGGGCTGCATCATGAACACTGAAGCTTTCTTT	CASSQVGQGCIMNTEAFF
few	TRBV29-1	TRBJ2-3	TRBD1	TGCAGCGTTGAAGATCCAGGACAGGTCGGCACAGATACGCAGTATTTT	CSVEDPGQVGTDTQYF
few	TRBV19	TRBJ1-3	TRBD1	TGTGCCAGTAGTACCGGACAGGGACTACCCTCTGGAAACACCATATATTTT	CASSTGQGLPSGNTIYF
.	TRBV7-9	TRBJ1-4	.	TGTGCCAGCAGCCCTACAGGTTCCACTAATGAAAAACTGTTTTTT	CASSPTGSTNEKLFF
.	TRBV19	TRBJ1-2	.	TGTGCCAGTAGTGCCAGGGACTATGGCTACACCTTC	CASSARDYGYTF
few	TRBV5-1	TRBJ2-5	.	TGCGCCAGCAGCTCTGGTGCAGGGGCGACCCAAGAGACCCAGTACTTC	CASSSGAGATQETQYF
.	TRBV7-2	TRBJ1-2	.	TGTGCCAGCAGCCCATTGGACGGGCGCAATGGCTACACCTTC	CASSPLDGRNGYTF
.	TRBV9	TRBJ2-7	.	TGTGCCAGCAGCGTAGCGGGGGGCGCGAGGGAGCAGTACTTC	CASSVAGGAREQYF
few	TRBV7-9	TRBJ1-2	.	TGTGCCAGCAGCTCACCAAGAGAAATAGGCTACACCTTC	CASSSPREIGYTF
few	TRBV2	TRBJ1-5	TRBD1	TGTGCCAGCAGCGGACAGGGGCTAAGCAATCAGCCCCAGCATTTT	CASSGQGLSNQPQHF
.	TRBV12-5	TRBJ2-1	TRBD1	TGTGCTAGTGGTACCGGGGACAGGGGAAAGGTCTTC	CASGTGDRGKVF
.	TRBV29-1	TRBJ1-4	TRBD1	TGCAGCGTTCAGGGGGCAACTAATGAAAAACTGTTTTTT	CSVQGATNEKLFF
few	TRBV9	TRBJ2-2	.	TGTGCCAGCCGCCCCCGGGGTAACACCGGGGAGCTGTTTTTT	CASRPRGNTGELFF
.	TRBV29-1	TRBJ1-2	.	TGCAGCGTTAGGGTTAAGGACAAAGCTAACTATGGCTACACCTTC	CSVRVKDKANYGYTF
many	TRBV7-9	TRBJ2-3	.	TGTGCCAGCAGCTTCAGCGGGAGCACAGATACGCAGTATTTT	CASSFSGSTDTQYF
.	TRBV9	TRBJ2-5	.	TGTGCCAGCAGCGTAGCCGAGACCCAGTACTTC	CASSVAETQYF
few	TRBV10-3	TRBJ1-1	.	TGTGCCACAGAACAGGGAGTGAACACTGAAGCTTTCTTT	CATEQGVNTEAFF
.	TRBV19	TRBJ2-7	.	TGTGCCAGTAGCCCCCGAGGAGCTACCTACGAGCAGTACTTC	CASSPRGATYEQYF
.	TRBV30	TRBJ2-1	.	TGTGCCTGGAACCCCCTCGGGGCAGAGCAGTTCTTC	CAWNPLGAEQFF
.	TRBV6-5	TRBJ2-7	TRBD1	TGTGCCAGCAGTTACATTCCAGGGGGCACCTACGAGCAGTACTTC	CASSYIPGGTYEQYF
.	TRBV9	TRBJ2-1	.	TGTGCCAGCAGCGGGCGGAGAAACTACAATGAGCAGTTCTTC	CASSGRRNYNEQFF
few	TRBV11-2	TRBJ2-3	.	TGTGCCAGCAGCTTAACGACAGCGTATACAGATACGCAGTATTTT	CASSLTTAYTDTQYF
few	TRBV9	TRBJ1-3	.	TGTGCCAGCAGCGTAGTTGAGGGTGGTGCTGGAAACACCATATATTTT	CASSVVEGGAGNTIYF
.	TRBV18	TRBJ1-1	.	TGTGCCAGCTCAGGGGGGAACACTGAAGCTTTCTTT	CASSGGNTEAFF
.	TRBV2	TRBJ1-6	.	TGTGCCAGCAGTGTACCGGGAGGTGATAATTCACCCCTCCACTTT	CASSVPGGDNSPLHF
.	TRBV2	TRBJ2-1	TRBD1	TGTGCCAGCACCCCGCGAGCCGGGACAGGGGGCATCAATGAGCAGTTCTTC	CASTPRAGTGGINEQFF
few	TRBV5-6	TRBJ2-3	.	TGTGCCAGCAGCTTGGGGCAGAGCACAGATACGCAGTATTTT	CASSLGQSTDTQYF
.	TRBV7-2	TRBJ1-2	.	TGTGCCAGCAGCTTAAGGCAGGGTCTGGACTATGGCTACACCTTC	CASSLRQGLDYGYTF
few	TRBV6-5	TRBJ1-1	.	TGTGCCAGCAGCCGTGGTGACACTGAAGCTTTCTTT	CASSRGDTEAFF
few	TRBV7-2	TRBJ1-6	.	TGTGCCAGCAGGCCCGGACCGGAGGGCCTTAATTCACCCCTCCACTTT	CASRPGPEGLNSPLHF
.	TRBV9	TRBJ2-7	TRBD2	TGTGCCAGCAGCGCGGTACCCTCCCCTAGCGGGGGCACCTACGAGCAGTACTTC	CASSAVPSPSGGTYEQYF
.	TRBV6-5	TRBJ2-7	.	TGTGCCAGCAGTTACTCGCGGAACTACGAGCAGTACTTC	CASSYSRNYEQYF
.	TRBV5-4	TRBJ2-5	TRBD1	TGTGCCAGCAGCTGGGGGACAGGGGTTGGTGTGGAGACCCAGTACTTC	CASSWGTGVGVETQYF
.	TRBV27	TRBJ1-1	TRBD1	TGTGCCAGCAGTTTAACCACATTCGACAGGGTCACTGAAGCTTTCTTT	CASSLTTFDRVTEAFF
.	TRBV9	TRBJ1-6	.	TGTGCCAGCAGCGTGTCAGTGGTTTATAATTCACCCCTCCACTTT	CASSVSVVYNSPLHF
few	TRBV30	TRBJ2-7	.	TGTGCCTGGAGTGCTAACCACTACGAGCAGTACTTC	CAWSANHYEQYF
.	TRBV29-1	TRBJ1-2	TRBD1	TGCAGCGTTGGTCGGGACAGGGGGGCCTATGGCTACACCTTC	CSVGRDRGAYGYTF
.	TRBV5-6	TRBJ1-2	TRBD1	TGTGCCAGCAGTCAGGACAGGGTAGGAGGTCTATATGGCTACACCTTC	CASSQDRVGGLYGYTF